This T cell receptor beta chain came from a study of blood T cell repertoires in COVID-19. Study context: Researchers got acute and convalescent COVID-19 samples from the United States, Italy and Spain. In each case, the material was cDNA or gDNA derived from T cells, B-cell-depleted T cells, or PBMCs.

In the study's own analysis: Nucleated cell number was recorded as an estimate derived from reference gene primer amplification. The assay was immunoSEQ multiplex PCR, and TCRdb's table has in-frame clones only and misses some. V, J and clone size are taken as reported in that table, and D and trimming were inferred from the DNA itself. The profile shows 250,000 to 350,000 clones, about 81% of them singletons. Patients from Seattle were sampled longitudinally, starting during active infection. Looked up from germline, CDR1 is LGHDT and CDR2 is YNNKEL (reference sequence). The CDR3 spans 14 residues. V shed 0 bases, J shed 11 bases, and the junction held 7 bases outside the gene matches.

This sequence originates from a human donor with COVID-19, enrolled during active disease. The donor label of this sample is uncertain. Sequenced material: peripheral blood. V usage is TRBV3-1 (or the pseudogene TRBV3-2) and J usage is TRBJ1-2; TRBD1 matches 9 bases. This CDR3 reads CASSQDLTGGQYTF. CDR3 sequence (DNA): TGTGCCAGCAGCCAAGACTTGACAGGGGGGCAATACACCTTC.